This T cell receptor beta chain was found in a study of blood T cell repertoires in COVID-19. Profiled with immunoSEQ multiplex PCR; TCRdb holds only in-frame clones, not every one. The sample includes approximately 170,000 clones, 65% to 80% seen only once; the top ten take roughly 19%. Germline CDR1 is MDHEN and CDR2 is SYDVKM. This CDR3 is 15 amino acids long. Trimming at V came to 8 bases and at J to 1 base, leaving 8 bases not matched to a gene. This clone was seen only a few times. Sequencing input: PBMCs or T cells enriched from blood (not recorded which). The TCR originated in a woman in her 70s in a cohort exposed to, infected with or recovered from COVID-19 (not recorded which). The rearrangement links TRBV28 to TRBJ1-5; TRBD1 matches 7 bases. The CDR3 DNA sequence: TGTGCCAGCCTCCGGGACAGAGTCAGCAATCAGCCCCAGCATTTT. Residues: CASLRDRVSNQPQHF.